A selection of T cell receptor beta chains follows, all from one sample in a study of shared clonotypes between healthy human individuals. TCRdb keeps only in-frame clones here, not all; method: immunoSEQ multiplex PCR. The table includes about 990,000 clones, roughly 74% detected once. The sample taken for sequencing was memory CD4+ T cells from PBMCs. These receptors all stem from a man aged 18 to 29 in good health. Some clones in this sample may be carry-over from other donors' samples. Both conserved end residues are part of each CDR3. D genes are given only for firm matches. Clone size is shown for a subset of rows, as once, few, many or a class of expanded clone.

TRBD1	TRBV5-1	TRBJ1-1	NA	TGCGCCAGCAGCTTGCAGGGGGCCTCGGCTGAAGCTTTCTTT	CASSLQGASAEAFF
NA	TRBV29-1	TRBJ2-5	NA	TGCAGCGTTGCCCCGATAGATGTGGAGACCCAGTACTTC	CSVAPIDVETQYF
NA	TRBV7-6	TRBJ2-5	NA	TGTGCCAGCAGCCTCGGAGTGACTAGGGAGACCCAGTACTTC	CASSLGVTRETQYF
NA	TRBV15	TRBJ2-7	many	TGTGCCACCAGCAGAGAAGGTACCTTAGGAGTATACGAGCAGTACTTC	CATSREGTLGVYEQYF
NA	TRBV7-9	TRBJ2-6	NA	TGTGCCACCCCCCCCCTGGTTGGTGGGGCCAACGTCCTGACTTTC	CATPPLVGGANVLTF
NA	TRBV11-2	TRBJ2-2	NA	TGTGCCAGCAGCTTTTCAGTGAACACCGGGGAGCTGTTTTTT	CASSFSVNTGELFF
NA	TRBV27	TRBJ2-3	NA	TGTGCCAGCAAGCGGTTTAGCACAGATACGCAGTATTTT	CASKRFSTDTQYF
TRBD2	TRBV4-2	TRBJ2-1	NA	TGTGCCAGCAGCCAAGAGGGGGGACTAGCGGGCGTCTACAATGAGCAGTTCTTC	CASSQEGGLAGVYNEQFF
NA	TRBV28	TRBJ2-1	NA	TGTGCCAGCAGTTTGTTGGGTTACAATGAGCAGTTCTTC	CASSLLGYNEQFF
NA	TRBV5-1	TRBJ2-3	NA	TGCGCCAGCAGCGGTGGATCCGGGGATACGCAGTATTTT	CASSGGSGDTQYF
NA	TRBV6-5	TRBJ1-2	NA	TGTGCCAGCAGTTACGGTGCGGGTGGGCGCTATGGCTACACCTTC	CASSYGAGGRYGYTF
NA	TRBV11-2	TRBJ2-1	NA	TGTGCCAGCAGCTTAGTCCGTCAGCTAGGCACCGGCAATGAGCAGTTCTTC	CASSLVRQLGTGNEQFF
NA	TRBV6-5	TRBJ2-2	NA	TGTGCCAGCAGTTACTCGAGGGTCGGGGAGCTGTTTTTT	CASSYSRVGELFF
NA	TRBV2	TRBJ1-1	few	TGTGCCAGCAAAGGCCCTTCGGGGGGGGACACTGAAGCTTTCTTT	CASKGPSGGDTEAFF
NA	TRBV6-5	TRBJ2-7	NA	TGTGCCAGCAGTCTCAAATTATCCTACGAGCAGTACTTC	CASSLKLSYEQYF
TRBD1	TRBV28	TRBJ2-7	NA	TGTGCCAGCACCCAAGGTGGGACAGACTACGAGCAGTACTTC	CASTQGGTDYEQYF
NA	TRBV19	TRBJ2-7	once	TGTGCCAGTAGTTTGTATTGGGAGCAAGGGGAGCAGTACTTC	CASSLYWEQGEQYF
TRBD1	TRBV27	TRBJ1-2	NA	TGTGCCAGCAGTTTTACAGGGGCCGGGGCGGAAGGCTACACCTTC	CASSFTGAGAEGYTF
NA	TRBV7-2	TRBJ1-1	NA	TGTGCCAGCAGCTTAGCGTCCACCTTGAACACTGAAGCTTTCTTT	CASSLASTLNTEAFF
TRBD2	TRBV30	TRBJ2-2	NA	TGTGCCTGGAGTCGGCGGGAGGGCGCCGGGGAGCTGTTTTTT	CAWSRREGAGELFF
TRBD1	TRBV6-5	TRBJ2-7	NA	TGTGCCAGCAGGGACCCGGGACAGGCCTCCTACGAGCAGTACTTC	CASRDPGQASYEQYF
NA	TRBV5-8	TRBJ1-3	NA	TGTGCCAGCAACTCCCGTAGCTCTGGAAACACCATATATTTT	CASNSRSSGNTIYF
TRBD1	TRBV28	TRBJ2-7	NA	TGTGCCAGCAGTTTGGGGACAGGGTTCGAGCAGTACTTC	CASSLGTGFEQYF
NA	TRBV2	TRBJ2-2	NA	TGTGCCAGCACCACCCCGCGGCACACCGGGGAGCTGTTTTTT	CASTTPRHTGELFF
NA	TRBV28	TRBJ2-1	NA	TGTGCCAGCAGTTCCTTGGCACAGTTAGGCTCCTACAATGAGCAGTTCTTC	CASSSLAQLGSYNEQFF
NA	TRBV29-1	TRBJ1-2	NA	TGCAGCGTCGCTGGCGTGGCAGCCCGGCCCCGGGGCTACACCTTC	CSVAGVAARPRGYTF
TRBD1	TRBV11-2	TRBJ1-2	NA	TGTGCCAGCAGTATTCCAGGGGGTTTCATCCCTCTCTATGGCTACACCTTC	CASSIPGGFIPLYGYTF
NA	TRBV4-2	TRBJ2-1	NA	TGTGCCGGCAGCCAAGATCTAGATGGGACCGGTGAGCAGTTCTTC	CAGSQDLDGTGEQFF
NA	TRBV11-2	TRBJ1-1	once	TGTGCCAGCAGCCCTACGGGACTGAACACTGAAGCTTTCTTT	CASSPTGLNTEAFF